Here is one T cell receptor beta chain with its context. What it recognizes is unknown. With 60 Vbeta and 13 Jbeta primers, the PCR was carried out. Under the authors' procedure: Among the unique TCR beta chains that a later analysis counted, roughly 80 million in all, some 10 million were shared. The method was immunoSEQ multiplex PCR; TCRdb's version includes in-frame clones alone and lacks a portion of them. The DNA gave D and trimming, while V, J and clone size come from that table. Among approximately 98,000 clones listed, about 80% were seen once. The entry originates in a study of cytomegalovirus exposure and HLA in healthy donors. The CDR3 extends over 16 amino acids. The V and J ends lost 5 bases and 5 bases, in that order; junction bases with no gene match: 4. Germline loops: CDR1 SNHLY, CDR2 FYNNEI. The study's findings and limits: Prior analysis indicated that the majority of TCR beta V segments exhibited productivity approximately 87% or approximately 30% of the time. At a 0.05 false discovery rate, a later analysis found 16,951 TCR beta sequences to be associated with HLA alleles.

Sequenced material: PBMCs. The chain has TRBV2 and TRBJ2-1, with 15 bases fitting TRBD2. The sequence derives from a young man in good health and CMV-seropositive. CDR3 residues: CASSPGTSGGNNEQFF. In DNA, the CDR3 is TGTGCCAGCAGTCCGGGGACTAGCGGGGGGAACAATGAGCAGTTCTTC.